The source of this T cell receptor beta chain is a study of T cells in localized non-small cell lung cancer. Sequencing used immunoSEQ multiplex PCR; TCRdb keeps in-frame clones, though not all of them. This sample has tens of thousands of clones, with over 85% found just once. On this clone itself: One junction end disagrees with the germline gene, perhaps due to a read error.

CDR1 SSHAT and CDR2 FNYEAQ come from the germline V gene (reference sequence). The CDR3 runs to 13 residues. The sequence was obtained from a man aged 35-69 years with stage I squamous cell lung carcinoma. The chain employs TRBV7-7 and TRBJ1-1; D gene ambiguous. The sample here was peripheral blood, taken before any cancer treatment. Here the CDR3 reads CASSLERNTEAFF. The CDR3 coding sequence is TGTGCTAGCAGCTTAGAGAGGAACACTGAAGCTTTCTTT.